The TCR beta chain under discussion was sequenced for a study of T cell responses to AZD1222 COVID-19 vaccine. The CDR3 loop spans 16 amino acids. From germline, CDR1 is SGDLS and CDR2 YYNGEE. The V and J ends lost 0 bases and 0 bases respectively, with 11 bases between them. Sequenced by immunoSEQ multiplex PCR; TCRdb stores in-frame clones only, minus some. The table records 90,000 to 100,000 clones, 65% to 85% of them present only once. This sequence joins TRBV9 and TRBJ2-3; no reliable D call. The source of this sequence is an adult who received the AZD1222 COVID-19 vaccine. The source material was peripheral blood, sampled 28 days after the second AZD1222 dose. CDR3 region: CASSVAGRSSTDTQYF. The CDR3 bases are TGTGCCAGCAGCGTAGCTGGGCGTAGTAGCACAGATACGCAGTATTTT.